This is a list of T cell receptor beta chains from one sample in a study of T cells after yellow fever vaccination. TCRdb analysed the 5' RACE reads with MiXCR anew, one entry per CDR3 protein. The sample has 450,000 to 550,000 distinct CDR3 sequences, about a fifth seen once. The source material was PBMCs, sampled roughly 20 days after the first yellow fever vaccination. The receptors were gathered from a man aged 18 to 35 who received the YFV17D yellow fever vaccine. Both conserved end residues are part of each CDR3. A D gene is named only where the DNA matches it firmly. Clone size is stated in some rows and not others, as once, few, many or a class when expanded.

j_call: TRBJ2-2
d_call: -
clone_size: -
v_call: TRBV20-1
cdr3_nt: TGCAGTGCTAGTATATTCGACAGAAACACCGGGGAGCTGTTTTTT
cdr3_aa: CSASIFDRNTGELFF

j_call: TRBJ2-7
d_call: TRBD2
clone_size: few
v_call: TRBV5-1
cdr3_nt: TGCGCCAGCAGCTTGCTAGCGGGGGAAGCCTACGAGCAGTACTTC
cdr3_aa: CASSLLAGEAYEQYF

j_call: TRBJ2-7
d_call: -
clone_size: few
v_call: TRBV7-8
cdr3_nt: TGTGCCAGCAGCTTCGGCCCATTGGGCTACGAGCAGTACTTC
cdr3_aa: CASSFGPLGYEQYF

j_call: TRBJ2-5
d_call: TRBD2
clone_size: -
v_call: TRBV20-1
cdr3_nt: TGCAGTGCTAGAGATCGGCTAGCGGGCCGATGGAACTTC
cdr3_aa: CSARDRLAGRWNF

j_call: TRBJ2-2
d_call: TRBD1
clone_size: -
v_call: TRBV20-1
cdr3_nt: TGCAGTGCCGCCCAGGACGGACAGGGGGACGGGGAGCTGTTTTTT
cdr3_aa: CSAAQDGQGDGELFF

j_call: TRBJ1-1
d_call: -
clone_size: few
v_call: TRBV12-3/TRBV12-4
cdr3_nt: TGTGCCAGCAGTTGGGGGGGCGCGAACACTGAAGCTTTCTTT
cdr3_aa: CASSWGGANTEAFF

j_call: TRBJ1-4
d_call: -
clone_size: few
v_call: TRBV14
cdr3_nt: TGTGCCAGCAGCCAAGCAGGGTCCTATAATGAAAAACTGTTTTTT
cdr3_aa: CASSQAGSYNEKLFF

j_call: TRBJ2-1
d_call: -
clone_size: -
v_call: TRBV18
cdr3_nt: TGTGCCAGCTCACGGGCGATTCAGGGGCCCTACAATGAGCAGTTCTTC
cdr3_aa: CASSRAIQGPYNEQFF

j_call: TRBJ2-7
d_call: -
clone_size: -
v_call: TRBV5-1
cdr3_nt: TGCGCCAGCAGCTTAGACATTAGCTCCTACGAGCAGTACTTC
cdr3_aa: CASSLDISSYEQYF

j_call: TRBJ2-3
d_call: TRBD2
clone_size: -
v_call: TRBV7-2
cdr3_nt: TGTGCCAGCAGCCAAAATGGGCCAGCGGGGGGGGCAGATACGCAGTATTTT
cdr3_aa: CASSQNGPAGGADTQYF

j_call: TRBJ1-2
d_call: -
clone_size: few
v_call: TRBV7-6
cdr3_nt: TGTGCCAGCAGCTTAGAGGACAAGCGCCCCTATGGCTACACCTTC
cdr3_aa: CASSLEDKRPYGYTF

j_call: TRBJ2-2
d_call: TRBD2
clone_size: -
v_call: TRBV7-9
cdr3_nt: TGTGCCAGCACGGCGGGGGTATCGGACACCGGGGAGCTGTTTTTT
cdr3_aa: CASTAGVSDTGELFF

j_call: TRBJ2-5
d_call: TRBD2
clone_size: -
v_call: TRBV18
cdr3_nt: TGTGCCAGCTCATCGAAGACTAGCGGGGTACAAGAGACCCAGTACTTC
cdr3_aa: CASSSKTSGVQETQYF

j_call: TRBJ1-5
d_call: -
clone_size: few
v_call: TRBV20-1
cdr3_nt: TGCAGTGCTAGGGCCCCAAGCAATCAGCCCCAGCATTTT
cdr3_aa: CSARAPSNQPQHF

j_call: TRBJ1-2
d_call: -
clone_size: -
v_call: TRBV12-3/TRBV12-4
cdr3_nt: TGTGCCAGCAGCCGTCAAAGAATCTATGGCTACACCTTC
cdr3_aa: CASSRQRIYGYTF

j_call: TRBJ1-5
d_call: -
clone_size: -
v_call: TRBV28
cdr3_nt: TGTGCCAGCAGTTCCGGGACTCGCGGCAATCAGCCCCAGCATTTT
cdr3_aa: CASSSGTRGNQPQHF

j_call: TRBJ2-1
d_call: -
clone_size: -
v_call: TRBV2
cdr3_nt: TGTGCCAGCATGAAGACAGGTTACAATGAGCAGTTCTTC
cdr3_aa: CASMKTGYNEQFF

j_call: TRBJ2-7
d_call: TRBD1
clone_size: -
v_call: TRBV7-6
cdr3_nt: TGTGCCAGCAGCTTAGTCTTTGGGACAGGGCAATACGAGCAGTACTTC
cdr3_aa: CASSLVFGTGQYEQYF

j_call: TRBJ1-1
d_call: -
clone_size: -
v_call: TRBV11-1
cdr3_nt: TGTGCCAGCACCACTGGAGGCCGGCACACTGAAGCTTTCTTT
cdr3_aa: CASTTGGRHTEAFF

j_call: TRBJ2-7
d_call: -
clone_size: many
v_call: TRBV20-1
cdr3_nt: TGCAGTGCTAGGTTGAGCGTCACCCGCTACGAGCAGTACTTC
cdr3_aa: CSARLSVTRYEQYF

j_call: TRBJ1-2
d_call: -
clone_size: few
v_call: TRBV7-2
cdr3_nt: TGTGCCAGCAGCGTCTATGGGGGCAGGGGTGCCGGCTACACCTTC
cdr3_aa: CASSVYGGRGAGYTF

j_call: TRBJ1-1
d_call: -
clone_size: -
v_call: TRBV4-3
cdr3_nt: TGCGCCAGCAGCCAGGGGACGTCCCTGAACACTGAAGCTTTCTTT
cdr3_aa: CASSQGTSLNTEAFF

j_call: TRBJ2-3
d_call: -
clone_size: few
v_call: TRBV7-6
cdr3_nt: TGTGCCAGCAGCCATAAGGACGTTGGCGATACGCAGTATTTT
cdr3_aa: CASSHKDVGDTQYF

j_call: TRBJ2-2
d_call: -
clone_size: few
v_call: TRBV15
cdr3_nt: TGTGCCACCAGCAGAAGACACATTCGGACCGGGGAGCTGTTTTTT
cdr3_aa: CATSRRHIRTGELFF

j_call: TRBJ2-7
d_call: TRBD1
clone_size: -
v_call: TRBV27
cdr3_nt: TGTGCCAGCAGTCCAATGTACCGGGACAGATACCGCCTCGCCAACTACGAGCAGTACTTC
cdr3_aa: CASSPMYRDRYRLANYEQYF

j_call: TRBJ1-1
d_call: TRBD1
clone_size: -
v_call: TRBV7-8
cdr3_nt: TGTGCCAGCACCCTGGGACAGGGCAACGGGAGGAGAGCTTTCTTT
cdr3_aa: CASTLGQGNGRRAFF

j_call: TRBJ2-2
d_call: -
clone_size: -
v_call: TRBV15
cdr3_nt: TGTGCCAACTGCGGGCAGAACACCGGGGAGCTGTTTTTT
cdr3_aa: CANCGQNTGELFF

j_call: TRBJ2-3
d_call: -
clone_size: -
v_call: TRBV4-3
cdr3_nt: TGCGCCAGCAGCCGAAATCGATTACAGGGAAATACGCAGTATTTT
cdr3_aa: CASSRNRLQGNTQYF

j_call: TRBJ1-2
d_call: -
clone_size: -
v_call: TRBV11-2
cdr3_nt: TGTGCCAGCAGCCCGCTCGGACAGAGGGGCCATGGCTACACCTTC
cdr3_aa: CASSPLGQRGHGYTF

j_call: TRBJ2-5
d_call: -
clone_size: few
v_call: TRBV21-1
cdr3_nt: TGTGCCAGCAGCAAAGAAGTCCGGGAGTGGACCCAGTACTTC
cdr3_aa: CASSKEVREWTQYF

j_call: TRBJ2-3
d_call: -
clone_size: -
v_call: TRBV20-1
cdr3_nt: TGCTGTGCTAGAGACGTGAGACAAGGCGCCACAGATACGCAGTATTTT
cdr3_aa: CCARDVRQGATDTQYF

j_call: TRBJ2-1
d_call: -
clone_size: few
v_call: TRBV5-1
cdr3_nt: TGCGCCAGCAGCGGTAGGGGGGACTACAATGAGCAGTTCTTC
cdr3_aa: CASSGRGDYNEQFF

j_call: TRBJ2-1
d_call: TRBD1
clone_size: -
v_call: TRBV7-3
cdr3_nt: TGTGCCAGCAGCGCCACCGAGGGGGACAGGGGGGACAATGAGCAGTTCTTC
cdr3_aa: CASSATEGDRGDNEQFF

j_call: TRBJ1-1
d_call: -
clone_size: -
v_call: TRBV4-1
cdr3_nt: TGCGCCAGCTCTCACGGCACTGAAGCTTTCTTT
cdr3_aa: CASSHGTEAFF

j_call: TRBJ2-7
d_call: -
clone_size: few
v_call: TRBV7-9
cdr3_nt: TGTGCCAGCAGCCCATCTTCCGGGGAGCAGTACTTC
cdr3_aa: CASSPSSGEQYF

j_call: TRBJ1-1
d_call: TRBD1
clone_size: few
v_call: TRBV4-2
cdr3_nt: TGTGCCAGCAGCCAAGGGGGACAGGGAGGGAACACTGAAGCTTTCTTT
cdr3_aa: CASSQGGQGGNTEAFF

j_call: TRBJ1-1
d_call: -
clone_size: few
v_call: TRBV6-2/TRBV6-3
cdr3_nt: TGTGCCAGCAGTTTGTCAGGGCCCTTCAACACTGAAGCTTTCTTT
cdr3_aa: CASSLSGPFNTEAFF

j_call: TRBJ2-3
d_call: -
clone_size: -
v_call: TRBV30
cdr3_nt: TGTGCCCGCGCCCAGGGGACAGATACGCAGTATTTT
cdr3_aa: CARAQGTDTQYF

j_call: TRBJ2-1
d_call: TRBD2
clone_size: few
v_call: TRBV5-6
cdr3_nt: TGTGCCAGCAGCTTTATTAGCGGGGAGTCTTACAATGAGCAGTTCTTC
cdr3_aa: CASSFISGESYNEQFF

j_call: TRBJ1-1
d_call: -
clone_size: once
v_call: TRBV5-4
cdr3_nt: TGTGCCAGCAGCTTCAGAGGGGGGGGGAAGGCTGAAGCTTTCTTT
cdr3_aa: CASSFRGGGKAEAFF

j_call: TRBJ2-1
d_call: -
clone_size: -
v_call: TRBV7-2
cdr3_nt: TGTGCCCTCGGCACAGGGACCTACAATGAGCAGTTCTTC
cdr3_aa: CALGTGTYNEQFF

j_call: TRBJ1-2
d_call: TRBD1
clone_size: -
v_call: TRBV12-3/TRBV12-4
cdr3_nt: TGTGCCAGCAGTCCCCGGGACAGCGTGGTCGGTGGCTACACCTTC
cdr3_aa: CASSPRDSVVGGYTF

j_call: TRBJ2-5
d_call: -
clone_size: many
v_call: TRBV12-3/TRBV12-4
cdr3_nt: TGTGCCAGCAGTCTTCCGCCGAGAGAGACCCAGTACTTC
cdr3_aa: CASSLPPRETQYF

j_call: TRBJ2-5
d_call: -
clone_size: few
v_call: TRBV5-1
cdr3_nt: TGCGCCAGCAGCTTGGAACCGACGGGGAAAGAGGAGACCCAGTACTTC
cdr3_aa: CASSLEPTGKEETQYF

j_call: TRBJ1-1
d_call: -
clone_size: -
v_call: TRBV18
cdr3_nt: TGTGCCAGCTCACCAAGTCTCAGAAATGAAGCTTTCTTT
cdr3_aa: CASSPSLRNEAFF

j_call: TRBJ2-2
d_call: -
clone_size: few
v_call: TRBV25-1
cdr3_nt: TGTGCCAGCAGTCCAGGGTCGGGGGCCGGGGAGCTGTTTTTT
cdr3_aa: CASSPGSGAGELFF

j_call: TRBJ2-5
d_call: TRBD2
clone_size: once
v_call: TRBV9
cdr3_nt: TGTGCCAGCACCCCCCAAGCGGGGGGGTTGGAGACCCAGTACTTC
cdr3_aa: CASTPQAGGLETQYF

j_call: TRBJ2-3
d_call: TRBD2
clone_size: -
v_call: TRBV20-1
cdr3_nt: TGCAGTGCCGGATCGGGGGGGCGCGCAGATACGCAGTATTTT
cdr3_aa: CSAGSGGRADTQYF

j_call: TRBJ1-2
d_call: -
clone_size: few
v_call: TRBV18
cdr3_nt: TGTGCCAGCTCACCAGCTACAGCTAACTATGGCTACACCTTC
cdr3_aa: CASSPATANYGYTF

j_call: TRBJ2-5
d_call: -
clone_size: few
v_call: TRBV4-1
cdr3_nt: TGCGCCAGCAGCCAAGAGCTAGGAGGGCAAGAGACCCAGTACTTC
cdr3_aa: CASSQELGGQETQYF

j_call: TRBJ1-1
d_call: -
clone_size: -
v_call: TRBV29-1
cdr3_nt: TGCAGCGCGCTGGGGAGTCCGGCCACTGAAGCTTTCTTT
cdr3_aa: CSALGSPATEAFF

j_call: TRBJ1-2
d_call: -
clone_size: few
v_call: TRBV6-2/TRBV6-3
cdr3_nt: TGTGCCAGCAGTCACTCGGCTGGGGATGGCTACACCTTC
cdr3_aa: CASSHSAGDGYTF

j_call: TRBJ2-1
d_call: -
clone_size: -
v_call: TRBV5-1
cdr3_nt: TGCGCCAGCAGCTTAGGAACAGGGCCGCAGGAGCAGTTCTTC
cdr3_aa: CASSLGTGPQEQFF

j_call: TRBJ2-5
d_call: -
clone_size: many
v_call: TRBV12-3/TRBV12-4
cdr3_nt: TGTGCCAGCAGGAGGGGGGGGGAGACCCAGTACTTC
cdr3_aa: CASRRGGETQYF

j_call: TRBJ1-5
d_call: TRBD1
clone_size: few
v_call: TRBV20-1
cdr3_nt: TGCAGTGCTCAACGGACAGGGAGGTTCCATCAGCCCCAGCATTTT
cdr3_aa: CSAQRTGRFHQPQHF